This is a list of T cell receptor beta chains from one sample in a study of blood T cells in healthy people across ages. TCRdb reprocessed the 5' RACE reads with MiXCR, giving one entry per CDR3 protein. This table has about 720,000 distinct CDR3 sequences, 22% appearing once. Sequencing was carried out using blood. All receptors come from a man in his 70s in good health. The CDR3 runs from the conserved cysteine through the conserved F or W. A D gene is named only where the DNA matches it firmly. Rows give clone size only sometimes, using once, few, many, or a class for an expanded clone.

d_call clone_size j_call v_call cdr3_aa cdr3_nt
- - TRBJ1-2 TRBV12-3/TRBV12-4 CASSFVRSTGGYTF TGTGCCAGCAGTTTTGTCAGATCGACGGGCGGCTACACCTTC
- - TRBJ2-7 TRBV7-9 CASSLGGASNYEQYF TGTGCCAGCAGCCTAGGTGGGGCTTCGAACTACGAGCAGTACTTC
- few TRBJ2-5 TRBV2 CASKRANSQETQYF TGTGCCAGCAAACGGGCTAACTCACAAGAGACCCAGTACTTC
- many TRBJ1-2 TRBV6-5 CASSYGGNYGYTF TGTGCCAGCAGTTACGGGGGTAACTATGGCTACACCTTC
- - TRBJ2-7 TRBV7-2 CASSAVLSYEQYF TGTGCCAGCAGCGCGGTACTTTCCTACGAGCAGTACTTC
- - TRBJ2-1 TRBV20-1 CSARHTGRGYNEQFF TGCAGTGCTAGGCATACAGGGAGGGGGTACAATGAGCAGTTCTTC
- few TRBJ1-4 TRBV7-9 CASSPRTGYNEKLFF TGTGCCAGCAGCCCCCGGACTGGGTATAATGAAAAACTGTTTTTT
TRBD1 few TRBJ1-6 TRBV12-3/TRBV12-4 CASSRDRSSYNSPLHF TGTGCCAGCAGTCGGGACAGGAGCTCCTATAATTCACCCCTCCACTTT
TRBD1 - TRBJ2-1 TRBV20-1 CSARDSHRGTGSYNEQFF TGCAGTGCTAGAGATAGCCACAGGGGGACAGGATCCTACAATGAGCAATTCTTC
TRBD1 few TRBJ2-5 TRBV4-2 CASSYGQAKGTQYF TGTGCCAGCAGCTATGGACAGGCCAAGGGGACCCAGTACTTC
TRBD2 - TRBJ2-1 TRBV6-6 CASSQSGGARNEQFF TGTGCCAGCAGTCAAAGCGGGGGGGCCAGGAATGAGCAGTTCTTC
- - TRBJ2-3 TRBV5-1 CASSFISDTQYF TGCGCCAGCAGCTTTATCTCAGATACGCAGTATTTT
TRBD1 - TRBJ2-7 TRBV6-5 CASSQSGTGLREQYF TGTGCCAGCAGTCAGTCCGGGACAGGGCTCCGCGAGCAGTACTTC
- - TRBJ2-2 TRBV24-1 CATSPAGRSGELFF TGTGCCACCAGTCCGGCGGGAAGGAGCGGGGAGCTGTTTTTT